A selection of T cell receptor beta chains follows, all from one sample in a study of blood T cell repertoires in COVID-19. Assay: immunoSEQ multiplex PCR; the TCRdb copy retains only in-frame clones and omits some. The repertoire holds around 300,000 clones, with approximately 88% as singletons. The sample consisted of peripheral blood. Every receptor here comes from a woman between 40 and 55 years old who had recovered from COVID-19. Each CDR3 is given with its conserved first and last residue. A D gene is named only where the DNA matches it firmly. A clone size is listed for some rows: how often the clone was seen (once, few, many), or a class if it is expanded.

d_call: NA; clone_size: NA; v_call: TRBV5-1; j_call: TRBJ2-1; cdr3_aa: CASSPAGFPEQFF; cdr3_nt: TGCGCCAGCAGCCCGGCAGGGTTCCCCGAGCAGTTCTTC
d_call: TRBD2; clone_size: few; v_call: TRBV5-6; j_call: TRBJ2-1; cdr3_aa: CASSSTGTSGRISYNEQFF; cdr3_nt: TGTGCCAGCAGTTCAACCGGGACTAGCGGGAGAATTTCCTACAATGAGCAGTTCTTC
d_call: NA; clone_size: NA; v_call: TRBV28; j_call: TRBJ2-7; cdr3_aa: CAALDRGTHEQYF; cdr3_nt: TGTGCCGCGCTGGATCGGGGTACCCACGAGCAGTACTTC
d_call: NA; clone_size: NA; v_call: TRBV5-4; j_call: TRBJ1-2; cdr3_aa: CASSLAEGNYGYTF; cdr3_nt: TGTGCCAGCAGCTTGGCAGAGGGTAACTATGGCTACACCTTC
d_call: TRBD2; clone_size: NA; v_call: TRBV30; j_call: TRBJ2-2; cdr3_aa: CACSQGTMAGGTWAGELFF; cdr3_nt: TGTGCCTGTTCTCAGGGGACCATGGCGGGAGGGACATGGGCCGGGGAGCTGTTTTTT
d_call: TRBD2; clone_size: NA; v_call: TRBV30; j_call: TRBJ2-2; cdr3_aa: CAWREVNTGELFF; cdr3_nt: TGTGCCTGGCGGGAGGTTAACACCGGGGAGCTGTTTTTT
d_call: NA; clone_size: many; v_call: TRBV14; j_call: TRBJ2-1; cdr3_aa: CASSQRQEPIDEQFF; cdr3_nt: TGTGCCAGCAGCCAGAGACAGGAACCTATAGATGAGCAGTTCTTC
d_call: NA; clone_size: NA; v_call: TRBV3-1/TRBV3-2; j_call: TRBJ1-2; cdr3_aa: CASSLERSNYGYTF; cdr3_nt: TGTGCCAGCAGTCTAGAACGGTCTAACTATGGCTACACCTTC
d_call: TRBD2; clone_size: NA; v_call: TRBV11-2; j_call: TRBJ2-7; cdr3_aa: CASSLVAGGLYEQYF; cdr3_nt: TGTGCCAGCAGCTTAGTCGCGGGAGGCTTGTACGAGCAGTACTTC
d_call: NA; clone_size: once; v_call: TRBV5-1; j_call: TRBJ1-1; cdr3_aa: CASSAEPGRTEAFF; cdr3_nt: TGCGCCAGCAGCGCCGAGCCGGGTCGCACTGAAGCTTTCTTT